The source of this TCR beta chain is a study of siplizumab effects on memory and regulatory T cells. General observations from the study: Whether the proliferating Tregs (from siplizumab cultures) were suppressive was not confirmed. Naive T cells were seemingly more diverse than memory cells, and major contributions to the alloresponse seemed to be made by them.

Per-sample assaying covered 80,000 to 100,000 TCR templates. Only in-frame clones appear in the TCRdb table, and some are missing; sequencing was by immunoSEQ multiplex PCR. The sample shows 110,000 or so clones, under 95% of them seen only once. A note on this clone: The antigen is unknown.

From germline, CDR1 is MNHEY and CDR2 SVGAGI. V was trimmed by 4 bases and J by 4 bases, leaving 16 bases between them. The CDR3 spans 15 residues. Sequences were obtained from Tregs sorted from blood. The J gene is TRBJ2-5, the V gene TRBV6-5; a weak D match, TRBD2 (6 bases). This TCR derives from a human donor in good health. In DNA form, the CDR3 reads TGTGCCAGCAGTTCCCGATCTAGCGCCCTAGAGACCCAGTACTTC. This translates into CASSSRSSALETQYF.